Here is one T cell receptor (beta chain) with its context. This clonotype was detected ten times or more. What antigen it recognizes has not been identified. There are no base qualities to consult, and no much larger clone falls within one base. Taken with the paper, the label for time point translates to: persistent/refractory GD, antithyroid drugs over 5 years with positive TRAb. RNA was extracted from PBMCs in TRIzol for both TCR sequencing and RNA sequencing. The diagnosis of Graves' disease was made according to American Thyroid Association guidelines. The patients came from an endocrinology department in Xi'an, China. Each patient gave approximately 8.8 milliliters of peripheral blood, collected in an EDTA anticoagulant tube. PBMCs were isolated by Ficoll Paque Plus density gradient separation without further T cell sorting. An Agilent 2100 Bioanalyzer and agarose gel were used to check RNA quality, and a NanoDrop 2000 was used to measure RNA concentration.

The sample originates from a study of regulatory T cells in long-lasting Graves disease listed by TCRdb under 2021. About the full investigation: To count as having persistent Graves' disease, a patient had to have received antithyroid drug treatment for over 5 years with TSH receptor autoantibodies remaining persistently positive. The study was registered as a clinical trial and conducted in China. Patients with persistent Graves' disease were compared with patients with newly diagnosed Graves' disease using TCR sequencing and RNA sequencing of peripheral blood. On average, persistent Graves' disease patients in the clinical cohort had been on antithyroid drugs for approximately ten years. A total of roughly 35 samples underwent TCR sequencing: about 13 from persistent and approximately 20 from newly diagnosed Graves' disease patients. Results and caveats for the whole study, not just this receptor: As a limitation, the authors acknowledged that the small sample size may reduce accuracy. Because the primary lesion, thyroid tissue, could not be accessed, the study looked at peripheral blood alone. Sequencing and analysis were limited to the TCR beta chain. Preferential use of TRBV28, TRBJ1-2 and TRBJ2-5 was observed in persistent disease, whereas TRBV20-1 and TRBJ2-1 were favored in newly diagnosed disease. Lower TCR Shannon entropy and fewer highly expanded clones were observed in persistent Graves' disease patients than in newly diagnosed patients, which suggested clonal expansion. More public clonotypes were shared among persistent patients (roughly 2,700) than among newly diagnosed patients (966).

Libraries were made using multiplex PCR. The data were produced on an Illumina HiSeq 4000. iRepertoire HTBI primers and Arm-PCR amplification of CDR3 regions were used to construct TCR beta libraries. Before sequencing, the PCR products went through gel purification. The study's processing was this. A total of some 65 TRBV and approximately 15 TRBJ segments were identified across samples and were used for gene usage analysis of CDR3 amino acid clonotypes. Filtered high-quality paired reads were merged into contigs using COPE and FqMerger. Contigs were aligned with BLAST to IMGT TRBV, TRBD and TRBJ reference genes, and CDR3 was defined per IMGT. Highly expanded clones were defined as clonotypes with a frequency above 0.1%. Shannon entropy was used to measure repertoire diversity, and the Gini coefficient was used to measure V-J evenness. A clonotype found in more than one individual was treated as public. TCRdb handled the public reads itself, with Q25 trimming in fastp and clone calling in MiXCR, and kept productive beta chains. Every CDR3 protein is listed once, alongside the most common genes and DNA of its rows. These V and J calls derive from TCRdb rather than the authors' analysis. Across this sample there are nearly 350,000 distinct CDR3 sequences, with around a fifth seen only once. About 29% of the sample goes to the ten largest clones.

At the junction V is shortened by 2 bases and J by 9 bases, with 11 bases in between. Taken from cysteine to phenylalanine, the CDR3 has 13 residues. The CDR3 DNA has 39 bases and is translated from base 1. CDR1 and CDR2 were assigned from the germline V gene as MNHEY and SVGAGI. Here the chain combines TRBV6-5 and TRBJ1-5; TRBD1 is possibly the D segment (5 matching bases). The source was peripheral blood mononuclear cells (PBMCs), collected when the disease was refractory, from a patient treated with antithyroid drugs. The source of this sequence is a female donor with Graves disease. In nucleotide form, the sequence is TGTGCCAGCAGTTACGGGGGTTCCGGGCCCCAGCATTTT. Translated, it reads CASSYGGSGPQHF.